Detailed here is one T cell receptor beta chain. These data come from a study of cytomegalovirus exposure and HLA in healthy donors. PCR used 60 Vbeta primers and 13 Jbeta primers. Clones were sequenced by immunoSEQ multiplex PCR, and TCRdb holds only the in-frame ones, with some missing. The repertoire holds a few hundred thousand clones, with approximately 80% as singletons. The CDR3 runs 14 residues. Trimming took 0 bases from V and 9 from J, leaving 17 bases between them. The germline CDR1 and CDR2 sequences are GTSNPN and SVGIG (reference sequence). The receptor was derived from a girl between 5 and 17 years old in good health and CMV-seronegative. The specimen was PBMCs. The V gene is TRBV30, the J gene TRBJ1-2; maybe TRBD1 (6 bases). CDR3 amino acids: CAWSVGGFRLSYTF. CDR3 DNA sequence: TGTGCCTGGAGTGTAGGGGGTTTTCGATTGAGCTACACCTTC.